This paragraph reports one T cell receptor (beta chain). Its antigen is undetermined. The data originate from a study of OX40 agonist ivuxolimab in advanced cancers. Study-level results: Antigens targeted by the expanded peripheral T cells were not determined. On average, a greater number of expanded clones characterised CD8+ T cells relative to CD4+.

The protocol was immunoSEQ multiplex PCR, while the TCRdb copy is restricted to in-frame clones and leaves out a portion. This sample yields under 15,000 clones, of which approximately 82% are seen a single time; roughly 39% belongs to the top ten. Trimming cost V 1 base and J 3 bases, with 10 bases left between them. The CDR3 is 16 amino acids. Germline V lookup: CDR1 LGHNA, CDR2 YSLEER. The source material was CD4+ or CD8+ T cells sorted from blood, sampled in a trial of the OX40 agonist ivuxolimab. J is TRBJ2-6 and V is TRBV4-3, with TRBD2 as a possible D gene (6 bases). This clonotype originated in an adult with an advanced solid tumor such as melanoma, head and neck, liver or kidney cancer. The DNA for the CDR3 is TGCGCCAGCAGCCAAGGGGACTTGGGTGGGGCCAACGTCCTGACTTTC. It is translated as CASSQGDLGGANVLTF.